This T cell receptor beta chain was recovered during a study of control samples from healthy donors and cancer patients. TCRdb's copy holds only in-frame clones and misses some; the assay was immunoSEQ multiplex PCR. The repertoire holds 100,000 to 150,000 clones, with about nine tenths as singletons. Germline CDR1 SNHLY, CDR2 FYNNEI. The CDR3 totals 13 residues. Trimming stripped 8 bases from V and 1 base from J, with 11 bases between. The V gene is TRBV2, the J gene TRBJ1-1; D gene uncertain. Sequencing was done on a sample of blood. This receptor was identified in a man aged 18-30 years in good health. CDR3 loop: CASVFIWNTEAFF. CDR3 DNA sequence: TGTGCCAGCGTCTTTATATGGAACACTGAAGCTTTCTTT.